Shown below are 29 T cell receptor beta chains from a single sample sequenced in a study of shared clonotypes between healthy human individuals. Data came from immunoSEQ multiplex PCR; TCRdb stores just in-frame clones and leaves some out. There are roughly 1,500,000 clones in the sample; around 98% occur only once, and roughly 0.45% lies in the top ten. The sample was naive CD4+ T cells sorted from blood. Stated subset: CD45RA+ positively selected. The receptors come from a man aged 25-40 years in good health.

This rearrangement joins TRBV11-2 to TRBJ1-1; no firm D call. Germline V gives CDR1 SGHAT, CDR2 FQNNGV. This CDR3 is built from 13 residues. Trimming took 0 bases from V and 1 from J, leaving 3 bases between them. The CDR3 DNA is TGTGCCAGCAGCTTAGAGGCGAACACTGAAGCTTTCTTT. This translates into CASSLEANTEAFF.

V gene TRBV4-3 combines with J gene TRBJ2-6; D not certain. Looked up from germline, CDR1 is LGHNA and CDR2 is YSLEER. V lost 1 base and J lost 12, with 13 bases in between. CDR3 length equals 14 residues. CDR3 nucleotide sequence: TGCGCCAGCAGCCAAGGTCCCCCAGCGCCCGTCCTGACTTTC. Translated: CASSQGPPAPVLTF.

The chain carries TRBV7-2 and TRBJ2-2; 8 bases line up with TRBD2. CDR3 size: 16 residues. Germline V lookup: CDR1 SGHTA, CDR2 FQGNSA. With 0 bases clipped from V and 6 bases from J, the junction kept 6 bases outside the gene matches. The CDR3 DNA reads TGTGCCAGCAGCTTAGCGGCGGTAGCGGGACCCGGGGAGCTGTTTTTT. Translating it yields CASSLAAVAGPGELFF.

The J gene is TRBJ1-5, the V gene TRBV2, with TRBD1 matching 8 bases. Germline assignment: CDR1 SNHLY and CDR2 FYNNEI. The V and J ends lost 8 bases and 6 bases, in that order; junction bases with no gene match: 12. CDR3 length: 15 residues. In DNA, the CDR3 is TGTGCCAGCGGAGGGGCAGGGGGCATGTCTCAGCCCCAGCATTTT. Amino acid sequence: CASGGAGGMSQPQHF.

The rearrangement uses TRBV4-3 and TRBJ1-1, with D possibly being TRBD1 (5 bases). CDR3 size: 16 residues. The V end lost 3 bases, the J end lost 5 bases, and 19 bases lay between the germline ends. Germline CDR1 is LGHNA and CDR2 is YSLEER. As DNA, the CDR3 is TGCGCCAGCAGCCACCGGATAGGGGTAGAAGGAACTGAAGCTTTCTTT. It specifies CASSHRIGVEGTEAFF.

The CDR3 region is CASSGQGGNQPQHF. The CDR3 DNA is TGTGCCAGCAGTGGGCAGGGGGGGAATCAGCCCCAGCATTTT. The V gene is TRBV6-1, the J gene TRBJ1-5; 7 bases map to TRBD1. CDR3 length: 14 amino acids. Germline CDR1 reads MNHNS; CDR2 reads SASEGT. Germline trimming cut 4 bases from V and 4 bases from J; bases unmatched to any gene: 4.

The gene calls are TRBV7-2 and TRBJ2-1; the D is unclear. The V gene's germline CDR1 is SGHTA and CDR2 FQGNSA. The CDR3 covers 12 residues. V was pared by 5 bases and J by 4 bases, with 6 bases between. The CDR3 sequence is CASSVPYNEQFF. The CDR3 DNA follows: TGTGCCAGCAGCGTCCCTTACAATGAGCAGTTCTTC.

V is TRBV27 and J is TRBJ1-5; D ambiguous. The germline V and J ends were trimmed by 4 bases and 2 bases, with 9 bases remaining between them. The CDR3 loop spans 14 amino acids. Germline CDR1 and CDR2: MNHEY and SMNVEV (reference sequence). The CDR3 protein is CASSSPSRNQPQHF. In DNA, the CDR3 is TGTGCCAGCAGTTCCCCCAGCCGCAATCAGCCCCAGCATTTT.

The gene calls are TRBV30 and TRBJ2-5, with TRBD1 matching 10 bases. Germline CDR1 GTSNPN, CDR2 SVGIG (reference sequence). V lost 0 bases to trimming and J lost 7 bases; unmatched junction nucleotides: 8. CDR3 length: 15 amino acids. CDR3 protein: CAWSVRQGAGGTQYF. CDR3 DNA sequence: TGTGCCTGGAGTGTACGACAGGGGGCGGGAGGGACCCAGTACTTC. Variable domain in full (rest from reference TRBV30 and TRBJ2-5): SQTIHQWPATLVQPVGSPLSLECTVEGTSNPNLYWYRQAAGRGLQLLFYSVGIGQISSEVPQNLSASRPQDRQFILSSKKLLLSDSGFYLCAWSVRQGAGGTQYFGPGTRLLVL.

The V and J genes are TRBV28 and TRBJ2-1; 11 nucleotides match TRBD2. The CDR3 spans 16 residues. From germline, CDR1 is MDHEN and CDR2 SYDVKM. Trimming at V came to 4 bases and at J to 7 bases, leaving 9 bases not matched to a gene. The CDR3 DNA is TGTGCCAGCAGTTCCCAGACTAGCGGGACTGGGAATGAGCAGTTCTTC. It yields the protein CASSSQTSGTGNEQFF. Supplemented by reference TRBV28 and TRBJ2-1, the full variable domain reads DVKVTQSSRYLVKRTGEKVFLECVQDMDHENMFWYRQDPGLGLRLIYFSYDVKMKEKGDIPEGYSVSREKKERFSLILESASTNQTSMYLCASSSQTSGTGNEQFFGPGTRLTVL.

The chain couples TRBV7-3 to TRBJ1-1; no definite D call. Trimming stripped 2 bases from V and 0 bases from J, with 10 bases between. The germline gives CDR1 SGHTA, CDR2 FQGTGA. There are 15 residues in the CDR3. CDR3 region: CASSLGGSMNTEAFF. CDR3 DNA sequence: TGTGCCAGCAGCTTAGGAGGCTCTATGAACACTGAAGCTTTCTTT. The variable domain in full, with the rest retrieved from reference TRBV7-3 and TRBJ1-1, is GAGVSQTPSNKVTEKGKYVELRCDPISGHTALYWYRQSLGQGPEFLIYFQGTGAADDSGLPNDRFFAVRPEGSVSTLKIQRTERGDSAVYLCASSLGGSMNTEAFFGQGTRLTVV.

The chain uses TRBV27 and TRBJ2-1; 12 bases map to TRBD2. The V gene's germline CDR1 is MNHEY and CDR2 SMNVEV (reference sequence). J lost 4 bases, V lost 5 bases, and 3 bases had no gene match. The CDR3 has 15 residues. CDR3: CASSPGLAGYNEQFF. The CDR3 DNA sequence: TGTGCCAGCAGTCCAGGACTAGCGGGGTACAATGAGCAGTTCTTC.

Written as DNA, the CDR3 is TGTGCCAGCAGCCCCGACGGGCCTCAATATGAGCAGTTCTTC. Protein product: CASSPDGPQYEQFF. The rearrangement joins TRBV13 to TRBJ2-1; no clear D gene. The ends were cut back, 5 bases at V and 8 bases at J, with 16 bases in the middle. This CDR3 contains 14 residues. Germline V CDR1 and CDR2: PRHDT, FYEKMQ (reference sequence).

The V gene is TRBV5-1, the J gene TRBJ2-5; D is unresolved. The germline V and J ends were trimmed by 5 bases and 4 bases, with 3 bases remaining between them. This CDR3 has 10 residues. CDR1 SGHRS and CDR2 YFSETQ come from the germline V gene. The CDR3 region is CASRLETQYF. CDR3 in DNA: TGCGCCAGCAGACTAGAGACCCAGTACTTC.

On this clone: The same CDR3 can be traced to other DNA sequences in this sample. This chain joins TRBV5-1 and TRBJ1-2; no clear D. This CDR3 spans 11 amino acids. The germline gives CDR1 SGHRS, CDR2 YFSETQ. Trimming shortened V by 0 bases and J by 7 bases, and 4 bases separated the two germline ends. The CDR3 is CASSLGGGYTF. CDR3 sequence (DNA): TGCGCCAGCAGCTTGGGCGGTGGCTACACCTTC. The variable domain in full, with the rest retrieved from reference TRBV5-1 and TRBJ1-2, is KAGVTQTPRYLIKTRGQQVTLSCSPISGHRSVSWYQQTPGQGLQFLFEYFSETQRNKGNFPGRFSGRQFSNSRSEMNVSTLELGDSALYLCASSLGGGYTFGSGTRLTVV.

Concerning this clone itself: The identical CDR3 is also encoded by other nucleotide sequences in the sample. The chain combines TRBV5-1 with TRBJ1-5, with 8 bases fitting TRBD1. V lost 4 bases to trimming and J lost 2 bases; unmatched junction nucleotides: 2. CDR3 length equals 14 residues. CDR1 is SGHRS and CDR2 is YFSETQ in the germline V gene. The CDR3 region is CASSPTGGNQPQHF. CDR3 nucleotide sequence: TGCGCCAGCAGCCCGACAGGGGGCAATCAGCCCCAGCATTTT.

The chain links TRBV18 to TRBJ2-3, with 8 bases matching TRBD2. CDR3 size: 18 residues. Trimming cost V 2 bases and J 2 bases; bases outside gene matches: 12. The germline V gene encodes CDR1 KGHSH and CDR2 LQKENI. This chain's CDR3 is CASSPIPHTSGITDTQYF. The CDR3 nucleotides read TGTGCCAGCTCACCAATTCCACACACTAGCGGAATCACAGATACGCAGTATTTT. The full variable domain, with the rest looked up from reference TRBV18 and TRBJ2-3, is NAGVMQNPRHLVRRRGQEARLRCSPMKGHSHVYWYRQLPEEGLKFMVYLQKENIIDESGMPKERFSAEFPKEGPSILRIQQVVRGDSAAYFCASSPIPHTSGITDTQYFGPGTRLTVL.

V and J are TRBV6-1 and TRBJ1-5, with 7 bases aligning to TRBD1. V trimming: 4 bases; J trimming: 7 bases; junction bases outside the gene matches: 7. From germline, CDR1 is MNHNS and CDR2 SASEGT. This CDR3 has 14 residues. CDR3 in DNA: TGTGCCAGCAGTGGACAGGGCGCTCGGCAGCCCCAGCATTTT. Its protein product is CASSGQGARQPQHF.

The chain uses TRBV7-2 and TRBJ2-3; 10 nucleotides line up with TRBD2. The V gene's germline CDR1 is SGHTA and CDR2 FQGNSA. This CDR3 has 16 amino acids. The V and J ends lost 6 bases and 3 bases, in that order; junction bases with no gene match: 9. CDR3 protein: CASSPRPSGSTDTQYF. In nucleotides, the CDR3 is TGTGCCAGCAGTCCACGGCCTAGCGGGAGTACAGATACGCAGTATTTT.

A word on this clone: At the DNA level, this CDR3 is encoded by other sequences in the same sample as well. This chain joins TRBV2 and TRBJ2-3; D is unresolved. The V end was cut by 5 bases, the J end by 4 bases, with 1 base between. The CDR3 contains 10 residues. Germline V gene data show CDR1 as SNHLY and CDR2 as FYNNEI. The CDR3 loop reads CASSPDTQYF. For the CDR3, the DNA is TGTGCCAGCAGTCCAGATACGCAGTATTTT.

The rearrangement links TRBV5-1 to TRBJ1-1; TRBD1 is a possible D gene (5 bases). The germline gives CDR1 SGHRS, CDR2 YFSETQ. The V end was cut by 4 bases, the J end by 2 bases, with 18 bases between. This CDR3 has 16 amino acids. The CDR3 is CASSPNTGTANTEAFF. CDR3 coding DNA: TGCGCCAGCAGCCCCAATACCGGGACGGCCAACACTGAAGCTTTCTTT.

A remark on this clone: Distinct nucleotide sequences in the sample also encode this CDR3. The J gene is TRBJ2-2, the V gene TRBV18; D uncertain. The CDR3 consists of 11 residues. Germline lookup yields CDR1 KGHSH and CDR2 LQKENI. V was shortened by 3 bases and J by 6 bases, with 2 bases between the two germline ends. The CDR3 DNA follows: TGTGCCAGCTCACCGCCCGGGGAGCTGTTTTTT. The encoded protein is CASSPPGELFF.

The CDR3 region has the DNA TGTGCCAGCAGTGTTGGGGAATACTACGAGCAGTACTTC. Its translation: CASSVGEYYEQYF. V is TRBV2 and J is TRBJ2-7, with D uncertain. CDR1 is SNHLY and CDR2 is FYNNEI in the germline V gene. The CDR3 is made up of 13 amino acids. V lost 4 bases, J lost 3 bases, and 10 bases lay in between.

The rearrangement uses TRBV2 and TRBJ2-1; D remains unclear. The CDR3 has 13 amino acids. With 0 bases removed from V and 13 bases from J, the gap between germline ends came to 13 bases. Per germline, CDR1 SNHLY and CDR2 FYNNEI. CDR3 coding DNA: TGTGCCAGCAGTGAAGCGCTTGGGTTAGATCAGTTCTTC. Encoded protein: CASSEALGLDQFF.

The chain joins TRBV30 to TRBJ2-1; TRBD2 matches at 12 bases. CDR1 and CDR2 from the germline V gene are GTSNPN and SVGIG (reference sequence). The CDR3 runs 15 residues. The J segment lost 9 bases and the V segment lost 1 base, leaving 7 bases of the junction unmatched. The CDR3: CAWSGLAGDLSEQFF. CDR3 bases: TGTGCCTGGAGTGGACTAGCGGGAGATCTATCTGAGCAGTTCTTC.

The chain recombines TRBV29-1 with TRBJ2-1; possible D gene TRBD2, 5 bases. The CDR3 covers 13 residues. CDR1 and CDR2 (germline): SQVTM, ANQGSEA. Trimming removed 5 bases from V and 3 bases from J, with 11 bases in between. The CDR3 DNA sequence: TGCAGCGTTAGCGGCGGACTCTACAATGAGCAGTTCTTC. Protein: CSVSGGLYNEQFF.

The CDR3 DNA reads TGTGCCAGCAGCTTGATGGGCGGTTCTCACACAGATACGCAGTATTTT. Encoded protein: CASSLMGGSHTDTQYF. The V call is TRBV7-2, the J call TRBJ2-3; no firm D call. CDR1 is SGHTA, CDR2 FQGNSA, per germline. V lost 3 bases and J 2 bases, leaving 15 bases between the germline ends. The length of the CDR3 is 16 residues. Complete variable domain (other parts from reference TRBV7-2 and TRBJ2-3): GAGVSQSPSNKVTEKGKDVELRCDPISGHTALYWYRQSLGQGLEFLIYFQGNSAPDKSGLPSDRFSAERTGGSVSTLTIQRTQQEDSAVYLCASSLMGGSHTDTQYFGPGTRLTVL.

The chain carries TRBV2 and TRBJ2-3, with unresolved D. The ends were cut back, 6 bases at V and 1 base at J, with 17 bases in the middle. This CDR3 contains 16 residues. Germline CDR1 and CDR2: SNHLY and FYNNEI. CDR3 amino acids: CASRAMWNSGTDTQYF. The CDR3 DNA follows: TGTGCCAGCAGGGCTATGTGGAACTCTGGCACAGATACGCAGTATTTT.

In the case of this clone: Within the sample, other DNA sequences also encode this same CDR3. This chain joins TRBV6-1 and TRBJ2-7; 9 bases are shared with TRBD1. The V and J ends lost 6 bases and 2 bases, in that order; junction bases with no gene match: 5. CDR3 size: 14 residues. Germline V gene lookup returns CDR1 MNHNS and CDR2 SASEGT. CDR3 amino acids: CASRAGTGTYEQYF. The CDR3 DNA is TGTGCCAGCAGGGCCGGGACAGGGACCTACGAGCAGTACTTC.